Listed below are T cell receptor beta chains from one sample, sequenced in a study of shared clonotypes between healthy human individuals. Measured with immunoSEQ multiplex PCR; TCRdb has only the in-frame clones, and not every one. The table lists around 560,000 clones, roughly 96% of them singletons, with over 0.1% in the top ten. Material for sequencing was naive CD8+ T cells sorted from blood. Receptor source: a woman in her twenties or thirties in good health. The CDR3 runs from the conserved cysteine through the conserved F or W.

CDR3: CASSDGSFSYNEQFF
V: TRBV10-1
J: TRBJ2-1

CDR3: CASSGGQPGEQFF
V: TRBV9
J: TRBJ2-1

CDR3: CATAETGAKNIQYF
V: TRBV15
J: TRBJ2-4

CDR3: CASSQVYGTSYNEQFF
V: TRBV4-1
J: TRBJ2-1

CDR3: CASSFTSGRSWTGELFF
V: TRBV11-3
J: TRBJ2-2

CDR3: CASRERGGWFNEKLFF
V: TRBV6-1
J: TRBJ1-4

CDR3: CASSIDSGQATYEQYF
V: TRBV19
J: TRBJ2-7

CDR3: CASSQTSSGTSYEQYF
V: TRBV27
J: TRBJ2-7

CDR3: CASTGLAGDNEQFF
V: TRBV27
J: TRBJ2-1

CDR3: CASSVSRSGLGTGELFF
V: TRBV9
J: TRBJ2-2

CDR3: CASSQGEGRPNEQFF
V: TRBV4-1
J: TRBJ2-1

CDR3: CASSLGGQGRQPQHF
V: TRBV7-9
J: TRBJ1-5

CDR3: CASSLDRAYGYTF
V: TRBV5-8
J: TRBJ1-2

CDR3: CSVGDRFYGYTF
V: TRBV29-1
J: TRBJ1-2

CDR3: CASSPAGQAGYGYTF
V: TRBV18
J: TRBJ1-2

CDR3: CSVEQGSYEQYF
V: TRBV29-1
J: TRBJ2-7

CDR3: CASTPRGLALWEQYF
V: TRBV28
J: TRBJ2-7

CDR3: CAIGTPDYEQYF
V: TRBV10-3
J: TRBJ2-7

CDR3: CASSLSRVATNEKLFF
V: TRBV11-2
J: TRBJ1-4

CDR3: CASSLLVTAETQYF
V: TRBV27
J: TRBJ2-5

CDR3: CASSLAGGHTGELFF
V: TRBV7-6
J: TRBJ2-2

CDR3: CASSSTGGYTEAFF
V: TRBV7-9
J: TRBJ1-1

CDR3: CASSARDVSYEQYF
V: TRBV28
J: TRBJ2-7

CDR3: CASTPRTSAGETQYF
V: TRBV7-9
J: TRBJ2-5

CDR3: CASSESGSGGPGYEQFF
V: TRBV10-1
J: TRBJ2-1

CDR3: CASSRRTDNTDTQYF
V: TRBV19
J: TRBJ2-3

CDR3: CSVGGLYNEQFF
V: TRBV29-1
J: TRBJ2-1

CDR3: CASSWGGRGYEQYF
V: TRBV7-2
J: TRBJ2-7

CDR3: CASSGTGEYYEQYF
V: TRBV28
J: TRBJ2-7

CDR3: CASSPSAGGIYEQYF
V: TRBV7-6
J: TRBJ2-7

CDR3: CASSLSGRAYNEQFF
V: TRBV5-1
J: TRBJ2-1

CDR3: CASTWYYQPQHF
V: TRBV27
J: TRBJ1-5